A single sample is the source of the 30 T cell receptor beta chains below, sequenced in a study of T cells expressing NK-cell markers. Each CDR3 protein gets one entry in TCRdb, which reprocessed the 5' RACE reads and gives no DNA. The listing contains about 550,000 distinct CDR3 sequences. The sample comprised blood T cells: a sorted CD56 or NKG2C T cell subset, CD4+ or CD8+ T cells, or bulk PBMC T cells (not recorded which). The receptor source for this set is a man aged 18 to 35 in good health.

This chain connects TRBV27 to TRBJ2-1; TCRdb reports TRBD1, a call that lacks DNA to check it against. The CDR3 has 15 residues. Germline loops: CDR1 MNHEY, CDR2 SMNVEV (reference sequence). The chain's CDR3 is CASSYRDRQYNEQFF.

V usage is TRBV14 and J usage is TRBJ1-1. Germline V gene data show CDR1 as SGHDN and CDR2 as FVKESK. CDR3 size: 14 residues. The CDR3 here is CASSRAGLYTEAFF.

V is TRBV12-3 or TRBV12-4 and J is TRBJ2-3; the TCRdb call, TRBD2, lacks DNA for checking. There are 15 residues in the CDR3. The CDR3 is CASSLQTGGTDTQYF.

The V gene is TRBV7-9, the J gene TRBJ2-7; TCRdb's D call, TRBD1, is unchecked because there is no DNA. The CDR3 is made up of 14 amino acids. From germline, CDR1 is SEHNR and CDR2 FQNEAQ (reference sequence). The CDR3 loop reads CASSPETGRYEQYF.

The chain carries TRBV7-9 and TRBJ1-2; TCRdb calls TRBD1, which cannot be checked without DNA. The CDR3 has 14 residues. Germline loops: CDR1 SEHNR, CDR2 FQNEAQ (reference sequence). CDR3 protein: CASSPDSFAGGYTF.

The genes are TRBV10-1 and TRBJ2-1. Looked up from germline, CDR1 is WNHNN and CDR2 is SYGVQD (reference sequence). There are 13 residues in the CDR3. The CDR3 here is CASSGDGYNEQFF.

This rearrangement joins TRBV6-4 to TRBJ1-2; lacking DNA, the TRBD1 call made by TCRdb goes unchecked. This CDR3 is built from 19 residues. Looked up from germline, CDR1 is MRHNA and CDR2 is SNTAGT. The CDR3 loop reads CASSPGVDRGPPLLYGYTF.

This rearrangement joins TRBV10-3 to TRBJ2-3; no DNA is available, so the TRBD1 call from TCRdb remains unchecked. Germline V gene lookup returns CDR1 ENHRY and CDR2 SYGVKD. The CDR3 is 13 amino acids. The CDR3 is CAIRTPHGTTQYF.

The V and J genes are TRBV27 and TRBJ1-1; TCRdb returns TRBD1, unconfirmable since there is no DNA. Germline V gene lookup returns CDR1 MNHEY and CDR2 SMNVEV (reference sequence). The CDR3 totals 16 residues. The CDR3 protein is CASRPLGGSRDTEAFF.

The rearrangement uses TRBV4-2 and TRBJ1-5; TCRdb picks TRBD1, but there is no DNA to check that call. The CDR3 runs 17 residues. CDR1 and CDR2 from the germline V gene are LGHNA and YNFKEQ. The CDR3 sequence: CASSQPGQGANNQPQHF.

This CDR3 is CASSQDGLAGALEQFF. V is TRBV4-3 and J is TRBJ2-1; lacking DNA, the TRBD2 call made by TCRdb goes unchecked. Looked up from germline, CDR1 is LGHNA and CDR2 is YSLEER. The CDR3 consists of 16 residues.

The V call is TRBV7-8, the J call TRBJ2-1; TCRdb gives TRBD2 as the D gene, but with no DNA this cannot be confirmed. The CDR3 consists of 13 residues. The germline V gene encodes CDR1 SGHVS and CDR2 FQNEAQ. The CDR3 reads CASSNPGLIEQFF. The variable domain in full, completed from reference TRBV7-8 and TRBJ2-1, reads GAGVSQSPRYKVAKRGQDVALRCDPISGHVSLFWYQQALGQGPEFLTYFQNEAQLDKSGLPSDRFFAERPEGSVSTLKIQRTQQEDSAVYLCASSNPGLIEQFFGPGTRLTVL.

V gene TRBV4-2 combines with J gene TRBJ2-1; the TCRdb D gene call, TRBD1, has no DNA to confirm it. Looked up from germline, CDR1 is LGHNA and CDR2 is YNFKEQ. The CDR3 is 17 residues long. The CDR3 protein is CASSQDFSVPLGDEQFF.

V is TRBV27 and J is TRBJ2-7; TCRdb names TRBD2, which stays unverified in the absence of DNA. Germline V CDR1 and CDR2: MNHEY, SMNVEV (reference sequence). This CDR3 is built from 15 residues. CDR3 region: CATQVRLAPSYEQYF.

The V gene is TRBV5-1, the J gene TRBJ2-1; TCRdb designates TRBD2, a call that cannot be tested without DNA. The CDR3 runs to 16 residues. Germline V gene data show CDR1 as SGHRS and CDR2 as YFSETQ. The CDR3 reads CASSLAGGAVYNEQFF.

The J gene is TRBJ2-3, the V gene TRBV3-1; TCRdb reports TRBD1, a call that lacks DNA to check it against. The CDR3 has 16 residues. Germline loops: CDR1 LGHDT, CDR2 YNNKEL (reference sequence). The CDR3 protein is CASSPPGVPGTDTQYF.

The chain recombines TRBV27 with TRBJ2-3. The CDR3 is 14 residues long. CDR1 and CDR2 from the germline V gene are MNHEY and SMNVEV (reference sequence). This chain's CDR3 is CASKGLSSTDTQYF.

This chain joins TRBV5-1 and TRBJ2-5; TCRdb picks TRBD1, but there is no DNA to check that call. The CDR3 runs to 15 residues. Per the germline V gene, CDR1 is SGHRS and CDR2 is YFSETQ. The CDR3 is CASRVSTGGEETQYF.

The chain joins TRBV6-1 to TRBJ2-1; there is no DNA to check the TCRdb D call of TRBD2. Germline lookup yields CDR1 MNHNS and CDR2 SASEGT. CDR3 size: 15 residues. CDR3 sequence reads: CASSRTSGSLNEQFF.

The genes are TRBV5-1 and TRBJ2-1; TCRdb indicates TRBD1, and absent DNA this call remains unverified. The germline CDR1 and CDR2 sequences are SGHRS and YFSETQ. The CDR3 is made up of 17 amino acids. CDR3 amino acids: CASSLVPTSRGGNEQFF.

The chain combines TRBV7-8 with TRBJ2-5. The CDR3 is 14 amino acids. Germline assignment: CDR1 SGHVS and CDR2 FQNEAQ. The CDR3 is CASSVGSSKETQYF.

This chain uses TRBV24-1 with TRBJ2-3. This CDR3 comprises 15 residues. Germline V gene sequence: CDR1 KGHDR, CDR2 SFDVKD. The chain's CDR3 is CATSERVDYTDTQYF.

V and J are TRBV20-1 and TRBJ2-3; TCRdb indicates TRBD1, and absent DNA this call remains unverified. Germline lookup yields CDR1 DFQATT and CDR2 SNEGSKA (reference sequence). The CDR3 has 15 amino acids. This CDR3 is CSARHGQDSTDTQYF.

The V and J genes are TRBV5-1 and TRBJ1-5. Germline V CDR1 and CDR2: SGHRS, YFSETQ. The CDR3 covers 15 residues. The CDR3 is CASSLGPLGDQPQHF.

This chain uses TRBV5-4 with TRBJ1-4; no DNA is available, so the TRBD1 call from TCRdb remains unchecked. Germline CDR1 is SGHNT and CDR2 is YYREEE (reference sequence). CDR3 length: 14 amino acids. The CDR3 region is CASSSTGLNEKLFF.

The chain carries TRBV7-2 and TRBJ2-1; TCRdb indicates TRBD2, and absent DNA this call remains unverified. Germline values: CDR1 SGHTA, CDR2 FQGNSA. The CDR3 runs 16 residues. CDR3: CASSLVPGVIRNEQFF. The complete variable domain, with remaining parts taken from reference TRBV7-2 and TRBJ2-1, reads GAGVSQSPSNKVTEKGKDVELRCDPISGHTALYWYRQSLGQGLEFLIYFQGNSAPDKSGLPSDRFSAERTGGSVSTLTIQRTQQEDSAVYLCASSLVPGVIRNEQFFGPGTRLTVL.

The V call is TRBV30, the J call TRBJ2-5; the D gene TCRdb calls, TRBD2, cannot be checked with no DNA. The CDR3 has 14 amino acids. CDR1 is GTSNPN, CDR2 SVGIG, per germline (reference sequence). CDR3 region: CAWSVGAGTKTQYF.

V usage is TRBV6-1 and J usage is TRBJ1-2; the D call from TCRdb, TRBD1, cannot be confirmed without DNA. CDR1 and CDR2 (germline): MNHNS, SASEGT. This CDR3 has 13 amino acids. This chain's CDR3 is CASTNGASYGYTF.

This chain joins TRBV27 and TRBJ1-2. This CDR3 has 12 amino acids. Germline values: CDR1 MNHEY, CDR2 SMNVEV (reference sequence). CDR3 sequence: CATMEGNYGYTF.

The chain has TRBV3-1 and TRBJ2-2. The germline CDR1 and CDR2 sequences are LGHDT and YNNKEL (reference sequence). The CDR3 contains 15 residues. The CDR3: CASSPSGLNTGELFF.